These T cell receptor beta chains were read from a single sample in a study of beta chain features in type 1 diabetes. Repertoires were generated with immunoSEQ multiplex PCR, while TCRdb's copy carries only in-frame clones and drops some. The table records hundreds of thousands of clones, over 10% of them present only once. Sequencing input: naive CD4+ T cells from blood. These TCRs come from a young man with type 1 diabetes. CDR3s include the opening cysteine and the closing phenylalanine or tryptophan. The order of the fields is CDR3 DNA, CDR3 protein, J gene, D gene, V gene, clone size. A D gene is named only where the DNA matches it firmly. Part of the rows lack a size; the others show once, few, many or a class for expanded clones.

TGCGCCAGCAGCTTGGATGGGACAGTCCGCTCTGGAAACACCATATATTTT	CASSLDGTVRSGNTIYF	TRBJ1-3	TRBD1	TRBV5-1	few
TGTGCCAGTAGTATAGAACAGGGGGAAGCCTACGAGCAGTACTTC	CASSIEQGEAYEQYF	TRBJ2-7	TRBD1	TRBV19	NA
TGTGCCAGCAGCTTGACAGGGGGCCCACTCTCCTACGAGCAGTACTTC	CASSLTGGPLSYEQYF	TRBJ2-7	TRBD1	TRBV7-8	NA
TGTGCCAGCTCACCATTTGACAGAACGAACACTGAAGCTTTCTTT	CASSPFDRTNTEAFF	TRBJ1-1	NA	TRBV18	few
TGTGCCAGCAGTTTTATCAGGGGGCGAATTGGAACTAATGAAAAACTGTTTTTT	CASSFIRGRIGTNEKLFF	TRBJ1-4	TRBD1	TRBV27	NA
TGTGCCAGTAGTGGAGGGGAGGGCTATCAGCCCCAGCATTTT	CASSGGEGYQPQHF	TRBJ1-5	NA	TRBV19	NA
TGTGCTAGCAGCCCGGGGACTAGCCGAGAGACCCAGTACTTC	CASSPGTSRETQYF	TRBJ2-5	TRBD2	TRBV7-7	few
TGTGCCAGCAGGCGTGTTATTCTTAACTCTGGGGCCAACGTCCTGACTTTC	CASRRVILNSGANVLTF	TRBJ2-6	NA	TRBV2	NA
TGTGCCAGCAGGGATAATCCCTACGAGCAGTACTTC	CASRDNPYEQYF	TRBJ2-7	NA	TRBV2	NA
TGTGCCAGCAGCTATCGACCCACAGATACGCAGTATTTT	CASSYRPTDTQYF	TRBJ2-3	NA	TRBV7-2	few
TGTGCCAGCAGCTTCGGGGGTAACTATGGCTACACCTTC	CASSFGGNYGYTF	TRBJ1-2	NA	TRBV7-2	NA
TGTGCCAGCAGCGTAGACATCTACTCTGGAAACACCATATATTTT	CASSVDIYSGNTIYF	TRBJ1-3	NA	TRBV9	few
TGTGCCAGCAGTTTCCGGGGCGGTGGCTACACCTTC	CASSFRGGGYTF	TRBJ1-2	NA	TRBV28	NA
TGTGCCAGCAGTGAATGGTACGAGCAGTACTTC	CASSEWYEQYF	TRBJ2-7	NA	TRBV6-1	few
TGCAGCGTGGACGACAGCAGCTCCTACGAGCAGTACTTC	CSVDDSSSYEQYF	TRBJ2-7	NA	TRBV29-1	few
TGCAGCGTTGGAGGGGGCCCGTACCAAGAGACCCAGTACTTC	CSVGGGPYQETQYF	TRBJ2-5	TRBD1	TRBV29-1	few
TGTGCCATCAGCCCGGCGGGGTTGAACACTGAAGCTTTCTTT	CAISPAGLNTEAFF	TRBJ1-1	NA	TRBV10-3	NA
TGTGCCAGCAGTTACGAGGGGAGGGCCTACAATGAGCAGTTCTTC	CASSYEGRAYNEQFF	TRBJ2-1	TRBD2	TRBV6-5	few
TGCAGCGTCGCGGGACAAAGCAACACTGAAGCTTTCTTT	CSVAGQSNTEAFF	TRBJ1-1	NA	TRBV29-1	few
TGCGCCAGCAGCTTAAGGACAGGGGGTACCGCTAGCACAGATACGCAGTATTTT	CASSLRTGGTASTDTQYF	TRBJ2-3	TRBD1	TRBV5-1	NA
TGTGCCAGCACCCCTTCGGGGGTCAATGAGCAGTTCTTC	CASTPSGVNEQFF	TRBJ2-1	NA	TRBV7-9	few
TGTGCCAGCAGTGAAGGCGGGGGCGCCTACAATGAGCAGTTCTTC	CASSEGGGAYNEQFF	TRBJ2-1	NA	TRBV2	few
TGTGCCCGTAACACCGGGACAGGGGGCCTGGAAGGGCGTTCTCCCCTCCACTTT	CARNTGTGGLEGRSPLHF	TRBJ1-6	TRBD1	TRBV30	NA
TGTGCCAGCAGTGACCGCACAGATACGCAGTATTTT	CASSDRTDTQYF	TRBJ2-3	NA	TRBV6-5	few
TGTGCCAGCAGCCAAGAGGGACAGGTCCTCTATGGCTACACCTTC	CASSQEGQVLYGYTF	TRBJ1-2	TRBD1	TRBV4-2	NA
TGTGCCAGCAGCACCCGACAGGGGGCTAAGGGATCCTACGAGCAGTACTTC	CASSTRQGAKGSYEQYF	TRBJ2-7	TRBD1	TRBV7-2	few
TGTGCCAGCAGCTTAGTCCGACCCGATACGCAGTATTTT	CASSLVRPDTQYF	TRBJ2-3	NA	TRBV7-6	NA
TGTGCCAGCAGTTACTCGGGACAGCACTACGAGCAGTACTTC	CASSYSGQHYEQYF	TRBJ2-7	TRBD1	TRBV6-6	NA
TGTGCCAGCAGCTTAGAGGACTCAGATACGCAGTATTTT	CASSLEDSDTQYF	TRBJ2-3	NA	TRBV11-2	few
TGCGCCAGCACGCCCCTAGCGGGGAGTCCGAAGACCCAGTACTTC	CASTPLAGSPKTQYF	TRBJ2-5	TRBD2	TRBV5-1	NA
TGTGCCAGCAGTCCCTGGGACAGGCTTAGCACAGATACGCAGTATTTT	CASSPWDRLSTDTQYF	TRBJ2-3	TRBD1	TRBV27	few
TGCGCCAGCAGCTTGGGACAGGAAGGAACCGGGGAGCTGTTTTTT	CASSLGQEGTGELFF	TRBJ2-2	NA	TRBV5-1	NA
TGTGCCAGCAGTGAAGGGCCGTCTCGGCCAGATACGCAGTATTTT	CASSEGPSRPDTQYF	TRBJ2-3	NA	TRBV2	few
TGTGCCAGCAGCTTTAGCGGGGGGACCTACGAGCAGTACTTC	CASSFSGGTYEQYF	TRBJ2-7	TRBD2	TRBV7-2	NA
TGTGCCGCCGACAGAGGGGGGGGTGGAAACACCATATATTTT	CAADRGGGGNTIYF	TRBJ1-3	NA	TRBV30	few
TGTGCCAGCAGCGTAGAGGGTCAGCCCCAGCATTTT	CASSVEGQPQHF	TRBJ1-5	NA	TRBV9	few
TGTGCCAGCTCGCGGGACAGCTCTGGAAACACCATATATTTT	CASSRDSSGNTIYF	TRBJ1-3	TRBD1	TRBV18	few
TGTGCCAGCAGCCAAGGACAGGGCGTAACCAACGAGCAGTACTTC	CASSQGQGVTNEQYF	TRBJ2-7	TRBD1	TRBV14	NA
TGTGCCATCAGTGAGCAGACAGGGGACTATGGCTACACCTTC	CAISEQTGDYGYTF	TRBJ1-2	TRBD1	TRBV10-3	few
TGTGCCAGCAGTGAGTTGGGGGGCTTGTCCTACAATGAGCAGTTCTTC	CASSELGGLSYNEQFF	TRBJ2-1	NA	TRBV2	few